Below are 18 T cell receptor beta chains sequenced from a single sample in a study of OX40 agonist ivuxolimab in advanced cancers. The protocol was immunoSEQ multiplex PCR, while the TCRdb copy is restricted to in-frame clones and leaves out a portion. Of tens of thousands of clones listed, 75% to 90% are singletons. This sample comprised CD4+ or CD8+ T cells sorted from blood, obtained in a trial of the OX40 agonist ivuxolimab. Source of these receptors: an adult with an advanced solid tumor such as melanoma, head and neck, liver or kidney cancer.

In nucleotides, the CDR3 is TGCGCCAGCAGTTATAGCGGGAGCGATGAGCAGTTCTTC. This translates into CASSYSGSDEQFF. The rearrangement joins TRBV10-1 to TRBJ2-1; 9 bases are a match to TRBD2. Unmatched junction bases numbered 4, after V lost 5 bases and J lost 8 bases. Germline CDR1 and CDR2: WNHNN and SYGVQD (reference sequence). The CDR3 runs to 13 residues.

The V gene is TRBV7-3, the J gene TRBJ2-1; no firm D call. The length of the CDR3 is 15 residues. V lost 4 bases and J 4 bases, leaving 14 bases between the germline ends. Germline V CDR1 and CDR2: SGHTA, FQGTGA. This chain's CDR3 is CASSWTAVGYNEQFF. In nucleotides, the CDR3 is TGTGCCAGCAGCTGGACCGCCGTCGGGTACAATGAGCAGTTCTTC.

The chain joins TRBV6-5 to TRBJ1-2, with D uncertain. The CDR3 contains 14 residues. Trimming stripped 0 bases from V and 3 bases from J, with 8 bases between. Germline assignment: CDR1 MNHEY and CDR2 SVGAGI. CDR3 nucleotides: TGTGCCAGCAGTTACTCGGTCTGGGACTATGGCTACACCTTC. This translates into CASSYSVWDYGYTF.

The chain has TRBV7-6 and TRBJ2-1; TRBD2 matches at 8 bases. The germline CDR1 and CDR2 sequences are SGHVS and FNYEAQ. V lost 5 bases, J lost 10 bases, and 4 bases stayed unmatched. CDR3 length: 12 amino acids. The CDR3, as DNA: TGTGCCAGCAGCCGGACTAGCAACGAGCAGTTCTTC. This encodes CASSRTSNEQFF.

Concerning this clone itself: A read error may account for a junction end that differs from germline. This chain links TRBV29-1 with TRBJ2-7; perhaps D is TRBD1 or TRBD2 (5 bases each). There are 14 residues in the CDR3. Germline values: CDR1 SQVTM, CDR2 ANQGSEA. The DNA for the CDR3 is TGCAGCGCTGAAGATCGGGACGGCACCTACGAGCAGTACTTC. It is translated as CSAEDRDGTYEQYF.

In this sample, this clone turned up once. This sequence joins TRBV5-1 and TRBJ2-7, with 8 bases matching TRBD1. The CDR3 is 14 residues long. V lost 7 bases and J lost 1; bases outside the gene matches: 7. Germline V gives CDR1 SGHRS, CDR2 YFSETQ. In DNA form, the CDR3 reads TGCGCCAGCCGGGCAGGGGGCGCGTCCTACGAGCAGTACTTC. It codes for CASRAGGASYEQYF. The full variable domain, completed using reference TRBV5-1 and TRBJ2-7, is KAGVTQTPRYLIKTRGQQVTLSCSPISGHRSVSWYQQTPGQGLQFLFEYFSETQRNKGNFPGRFSGRQFSNSRSEMNVSTLELGDSALYLCASRAGGASYEQYFGPGTRLTVT.

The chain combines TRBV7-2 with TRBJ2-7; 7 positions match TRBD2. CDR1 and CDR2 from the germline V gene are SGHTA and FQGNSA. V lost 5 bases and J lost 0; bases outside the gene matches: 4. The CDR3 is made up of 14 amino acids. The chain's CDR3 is CASSKRGSSYEQYF. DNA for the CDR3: TGTGCCAGCAGCAAGCGGGGAAGCTCCTACGAGCAGTACTTC.

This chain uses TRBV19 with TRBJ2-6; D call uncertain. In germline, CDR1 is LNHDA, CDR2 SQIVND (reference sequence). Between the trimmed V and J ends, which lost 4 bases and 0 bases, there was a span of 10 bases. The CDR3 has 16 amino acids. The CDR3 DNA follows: TGTGCCAGTAGTACCGTCAGCCTCTCTGGGGCCAACGTCCTGACTTTC. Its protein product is CASSTVSLSGANVLTF.

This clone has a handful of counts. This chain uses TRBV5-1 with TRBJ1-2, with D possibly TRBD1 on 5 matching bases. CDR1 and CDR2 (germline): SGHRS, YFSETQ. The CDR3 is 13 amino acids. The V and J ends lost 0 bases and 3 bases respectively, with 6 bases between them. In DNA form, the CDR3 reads TGCGCCAGCAGCTTGGGAGGGGACTATGGCTACACCTTC. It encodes CASSLGGDYGYTF.

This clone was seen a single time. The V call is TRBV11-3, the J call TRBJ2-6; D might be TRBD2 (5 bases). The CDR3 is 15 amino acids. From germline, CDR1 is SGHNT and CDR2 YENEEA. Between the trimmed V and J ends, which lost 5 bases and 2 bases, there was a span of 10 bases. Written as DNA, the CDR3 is TGTGCCAGCAGCCGCGGAGGTACTGGGGCCAACGTCCTGACTTTC. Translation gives CASSRGGTGANVLTF.

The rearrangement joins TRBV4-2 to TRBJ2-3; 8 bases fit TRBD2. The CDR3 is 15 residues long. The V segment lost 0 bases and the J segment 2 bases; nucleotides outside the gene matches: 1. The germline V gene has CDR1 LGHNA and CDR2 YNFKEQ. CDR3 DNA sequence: TGTGCCAGCAGCCAAGACGGGGGGGTCACAGATACGCAGTATTTT. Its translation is CASSQDGGVTDTQYF.

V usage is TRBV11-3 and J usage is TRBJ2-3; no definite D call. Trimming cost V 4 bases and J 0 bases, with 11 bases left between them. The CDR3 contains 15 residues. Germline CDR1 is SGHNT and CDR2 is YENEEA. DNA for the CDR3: TGTGCCAGCAGCTCCGCGACCCCGAGCACAGATACGCAGTATTTT. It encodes CASSSATPSTDTQYF. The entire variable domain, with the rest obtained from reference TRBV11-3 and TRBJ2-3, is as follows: EAGVVQSPRYKIIEKKQPVAFWCNPISGHNTLYWYLQNLGQGPELLIRYENEEAVDDSQLPKDRFSAERLKGVDSTLKIQPAELGDSAVYLCASSSATPSTDTQYFGPGTRLTVL.

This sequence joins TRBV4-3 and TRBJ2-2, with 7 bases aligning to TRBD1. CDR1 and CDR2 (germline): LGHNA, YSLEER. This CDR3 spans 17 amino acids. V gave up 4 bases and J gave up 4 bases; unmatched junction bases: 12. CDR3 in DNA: TGCGCCAGCAGCCTTAATGCTCCGGGACAGATCACCGGGGAGCTGTTTTTT. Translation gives CASSLNAPGQITGELFF.

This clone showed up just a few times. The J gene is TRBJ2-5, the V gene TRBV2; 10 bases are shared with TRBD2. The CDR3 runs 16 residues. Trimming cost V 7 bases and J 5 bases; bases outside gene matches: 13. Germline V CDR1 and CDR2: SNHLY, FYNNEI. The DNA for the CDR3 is TGTGCCAGCACCGAAGGGGTTAGCGGGAGGAGGGAGACCCAGTACTTC. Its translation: CASTEGVSGRRETQYF.

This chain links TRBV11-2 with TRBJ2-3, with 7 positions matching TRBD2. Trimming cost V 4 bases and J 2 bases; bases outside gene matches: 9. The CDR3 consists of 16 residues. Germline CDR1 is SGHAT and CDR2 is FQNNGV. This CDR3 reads CASSWRASGFTDTQYF. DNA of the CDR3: TGTGCCAGCAGCTGGAGGGCTAGCGGATTCACAGATACGCAGTATTTT. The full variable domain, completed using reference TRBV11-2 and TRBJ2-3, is EAGVAQSPRYKIIEKRQSVAFWCNPISGHATLYWYQQILGQGPKLLIQFQNNGVVDDSQLPKDRFSAERLKGVDSTLKIQPAKLEDSAVYLCASSWRASGFTDTQYFGPGTRLTVL.

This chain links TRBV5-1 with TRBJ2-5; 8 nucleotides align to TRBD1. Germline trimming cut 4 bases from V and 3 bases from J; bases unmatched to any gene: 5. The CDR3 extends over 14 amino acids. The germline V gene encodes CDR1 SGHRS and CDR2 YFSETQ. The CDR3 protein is CASSPDRVEETQYF. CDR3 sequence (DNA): TGCGCCAGCAGCCCGGACAGGGTAGAAGAGACCCAGTACTTC.

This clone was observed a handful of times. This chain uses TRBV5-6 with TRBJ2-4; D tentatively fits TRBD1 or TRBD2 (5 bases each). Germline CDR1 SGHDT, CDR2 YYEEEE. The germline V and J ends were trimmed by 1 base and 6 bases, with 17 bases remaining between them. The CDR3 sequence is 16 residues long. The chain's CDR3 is CASSLRVGGRVNIQYF. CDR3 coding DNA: TGTGCCAGCAGCTTGCGGGTTGGGGGACGGGTAAACATTCAGTACTTC.

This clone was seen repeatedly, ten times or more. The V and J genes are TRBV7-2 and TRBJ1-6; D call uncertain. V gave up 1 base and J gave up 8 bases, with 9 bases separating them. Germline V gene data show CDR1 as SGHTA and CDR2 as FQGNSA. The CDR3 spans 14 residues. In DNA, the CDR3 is TGTGCCAGCAGCTTAGACCATGGGGATTCACCCCTCCACTTT. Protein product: CASSLDHGDSPLHF.